This TCR beta chain originates from a study of cytomegalovirus exposure and HLA in healthy donors. Study as a whole: In terms of ancestry, the Caucasian-associated cluster contained 75% to 85% of the roughly 400 genotyped donors. Notes on the study in general: In a later analysis, compared with equally common non-associated chains, HLA-associated beta chains were more expanded.

The CDR3 has 14 amino acids. From germline, CDR1 is SGHRS and CDR2 YFSETQ. Trimming cost V 2 bases and J 2 bases, with 11 bases left between them. The PCR was carried out with 60 Vbeta primers and 13 Jbeta primers. Original analysis: Tens of millions of unique TCR beta chains, 9 million to 11 million shared, were counted in a later analysis. Sequenced by immunoSEQ multiplex PCR; TCRdb stores in-frame clones only, minus some. Clonal size and the V and J genes are those of that table, whereas D and trimming came from the DNA. Among under 150,000 clones listed, 82% were seen once. As regards this clone: The antigen remains unidentified.

This TCR derives from a male donor in good health and CMV-seronegative. The sequenced sample was PBMCs. V usage is TRBV5-1 and J usage is TRBJ2-7; D might be TRBD2 (6 bases). The CDR3 DNA reads TGCGCCAGCAGCTTCTCCGGGACTGCCTACGAGCAGTACTTC. Protein sequence: CASSFSGTAYEQYF.